This TCR beta chain originates from a study of TIL therapy for anti-PD-1-resistant metastatic lung cancer. Across the whole study: Tumors carried a median 1.5 non-synonymous mutations per megabase.

The immunoSEQ assay was v3. Each library reached 1.9 million or so read pairs, or about 5-6 million at deep level. Repertoires were generated with immunoSEQ multiplex PCR, while TCRdb's copy carries only in-frame clones and drops some. The data hold approximately 50,000 clones, with around 80% observed a single time. V was cut by 2 bases and J by 5 bases, with 11 bases left in between. The germline V gene encodes CDR1 KGHSH and CDR2 LQKENI. CDR3 length: 14 amino acids. Time point specified: pre-treatment sample, taken before nivolumab and TIL therapy. Enrollment ran from October 2017 to early 2020. The chain links TRBV18 to TRBJ2-3; D is ambiguous. The TCR comes from a man in his 70s with non-small cell lung cancer. The sequences come from blood, collected at baseline. The DNA of the CDR3 is TGTGCCAGCTCACCAAAAGAGATCGTAGATACGCAGTATTTT. Translation gives CASSPKEIVDTQYF.